This T cell receptor beta chain derives from a study of blood T cell repertoires in COVID-19. Study in general: T cells, B-cell-depleted T cells, or PBMCs provided the cDNA or gDNA that served as material.

The V and J ends lost 4 bases and 6 bases respectively, with 22 bases between them. Looked up from germline, CDR1 is SGHNT and CDR2 is YENEEA. The CDR3 length is 17 residues. Profiled with immunoSEQ multiplex PCR; TCRdb holds only in-frame clones, not every one. The table has 110,000 or so clones, roughly nine tenths seen once. V is TRBV11-3 and J is TRBJ2-1, with D tentatively TRBD2 (6 bases). The clonotype originates from a human donor in a cohort sampled during active COVID-19. The sequencing sample was made of peripheral blood. CDR3 protein: CASSSSNPIGSSNEQFF. The CDR3 bases are TGTGCCAGCAGCTCTAGTAATCCGATCGGGAGTAGCAATGAGCAGTTCTTC. Full variable domain (remainder filled in from reference TRBV11-3 and TRBJ2-1): EAGVVQSPRYKIIEKKQPVAFWCNPISGHNTLYWYLQNLGQGPELLIRYENEEAVDDSQLPKDRFSAERLKGVDSTLKIQPAELGDSAVYLCASSSSNPIGSSNEQFFGPGTRLTVL.